A single sample is the source of the 7 T cell receptor beta chains below, sequenced in a study of Graves' ophthalmopathy and Graves' hyperthyroidism. Amplification of TCR beta CDR3 regions used RNA transcripts. Scientists carried out first-round RT-PCR using HTBI primers and then a second-round multiplex PCR. TCRdb reprocessed the multiplex PCR reads with MiXCR, giving one entry per CDR3 protein. The sample includes roughly 400,000 distinct CDR3 sequences, about 16% of them seen just once. Input material: peripheral blood. The receptors were gathered from a young woman with Graves' ophthalmopathy.

This clonotype was detected a few times. V usage is TRBV24-1 and J usage is TRBJ2-7; D remains ambiguous. The CDR3 consists of 16 residues. The V and J ends lost 4 bases and 6 bases respectively, with 21 bases between them. The germline V gene encodes CDR1 KGHDR and CDR2 SFDVKD. CDR3 sequence (DNA): TGTGCCACCAGTGACCCAGACCCCCACCACCCTTCCGAGCAGTACTTC. Its translation is CATSDPDPHHPSEQYF.

This clonotype has a count of ten or more. The rearrangement joins TRBV28 to TRBJ1-2; D remains ambiguous. The CDR3 contains 12 residues. V was clipped by 5 bases and J by 5 bases, with 9 bases between them. CDR1 is MDHEN, CDR2 SYDVKM, per germline. CDR3 region: CASSHPPYGYTF. In DNA form, the CDR3 reads TGTGCCAGCAGTCATCCCCCATATGGCTACACCTTC.

This clonotype was observed many times. The chain uses TRBV28 and TRBJ2-2; D is possibly TRBD1 (5 bases). Trimming took off 4 bases at V and 1 base at J, with 19 bases between the two ends. The germline V gene encodes CDR1 MDHEN and CDR2 SYDVKM. The CDR3 loop spans 18 amino acids. The CDR3 bases are TGTGCCAGCAGTTCGACAGTTCTCCTACTCCTGAACACCGGGGAGCTGTTTTTT. Translation gives CASSSTVLLLLNTGELFF.

J is TRBJ2-5 and V is TRBV19; 7 bases are shared with TRBD2. Germline V lookup: CDR1 LNHDA, CDR2 SQIVND (reference sequence). This CDR3 is built from 13 residues. V dropped 3 bases and J dropped 4; count of bases not matched to a gene: 2. CDR3 region: CASSMWEGETQYF. For the CDR3, the DNA is TGTGCCAGTAGTATGTGGGAGGGAGAGACCCAGTACTTC.

This clonotype was found many times. The chain uses TRBV6-1 and TRBJ2-1; D possibly corresponds to TRBD1 (6 bases). This CDR3 region has 14 residues. CDR1 is MNHNS and CDR2 is SASEGT in the germline V gene. V was clipped by 7 bases and J by 0 bases, with 10 bases between them. The CDR3 DNA reads as TGTGCCAGCAACCGGGACATCTCCTACAATGAGCAGTTCTTC. Amino acids: CASNRDISYNEQFF.

In this sample, this clonotype turned up many times. Compared with germline, one end of the junction differs, possibly owing to a read error. The CDR3 protein is CASDGGASLSSEQYF. The DNA for the CDR3 is TGTGCCAGCGACGGGGGGGCTAGTCTCTCCTCCGAGCAGTACTTC. The rearrangement joins TRBV2 to TRBJ2-7; 8 bases map to TRBD2. Germline-derived CDR1 and CDR2 are SNHLY and FYNNEI. The CDR3 covers 15 residues.

This chain uses TRBV12-3 or TRBV12-4 with TRBJ1-1; D is undetermined. V dropped 2 bases and J dropped 3 bases, with 16 bases sitting between them. The CDR3 loop spans 16 amino acids. The CDR3 here is CASSLMVRSWDTEAFF. CDR3 nucleotide sequence: TGTGCCAGCAGTTTAATGGTCCGCAGTTGGGACACTGAAGCTTTCTTT.